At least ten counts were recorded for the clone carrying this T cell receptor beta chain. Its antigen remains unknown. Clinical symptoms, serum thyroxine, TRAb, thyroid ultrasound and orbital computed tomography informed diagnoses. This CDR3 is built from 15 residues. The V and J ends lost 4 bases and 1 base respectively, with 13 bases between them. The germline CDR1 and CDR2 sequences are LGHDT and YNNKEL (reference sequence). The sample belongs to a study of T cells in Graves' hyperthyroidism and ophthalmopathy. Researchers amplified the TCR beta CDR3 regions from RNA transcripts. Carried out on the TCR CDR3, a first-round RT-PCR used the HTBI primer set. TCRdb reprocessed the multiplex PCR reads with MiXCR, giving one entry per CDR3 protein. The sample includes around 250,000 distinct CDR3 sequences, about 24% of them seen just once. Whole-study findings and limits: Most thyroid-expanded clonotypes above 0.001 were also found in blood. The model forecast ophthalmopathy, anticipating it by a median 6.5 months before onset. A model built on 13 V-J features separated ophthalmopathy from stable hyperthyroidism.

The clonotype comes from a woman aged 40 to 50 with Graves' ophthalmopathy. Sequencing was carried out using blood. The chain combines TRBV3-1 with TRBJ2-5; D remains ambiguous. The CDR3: CASSPRPILQETQYF. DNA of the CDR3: TGTGCCAGCAGCCCTCGGCCCATTCTCCAAGAGACCCAGTACTTC.